This passage covers 24 T cell receptor beta chains from one sample sequenced in a study of T cells after yellow fever vaccination. TCRdb re-called the 5' RACE reads through MiXCR, storing one row per CDR3 protein. This repertoire shows about 160,000 distinct CDR3 sequences, approximately 9.7% found once; its top ten account for approximately 39%. The material was CD8+ T cells sorted from PBMCs, obtained 45 days after the yellow fever booster vaccination. The receptors come from a man between 18 and 29 years old who received the YFV17D yellow fever vaccine.

V and J are TRBV4-1 and TRBJ2-7; 8 nucleotides align to TRBD1. The V and J ends lost 0 bases and 1 base, in that order; junction bases with no gene match: 8. This CDR3 contains 17 residues. CDR1 is MGHRA and CDR2 is YSYEKL in the germline V gene. The CDR3 region is CASSQEVSRGLSYEQYV. CDR3 DNA: TGCGCCAGCAGCCAAGAAGTATCCAGGGGGCTTTCCTACGAGCAGTACGTC.

This clonotype was observed at least ten times. This chain links TRBV3-1 with TRBJ2-1; no firm D call. Germline V CDR1 and CDR2: LGHDT, YNNKEL (reference sequence). The CDR3 has 18 amino acids. Trimming pared 0 bases from V and 0 bases from J, leaving 15 bases between. The chain's CDR3 is CASSQDPLDRLSYNEQFF. CDR3 nucleotides: TGTGCCAGCAGCCAAGATCCACTGGATCGGCTCTCCTACAATGAGCAGTTCTTC.

This clonotype occurred a few times. The chain couples TRBV27 to TRBJ2-3; no clear D gene. CDR3 length: 13 residues. CDR1 and CDR2 from the germline V gene are MNHEY and SMNVEV (reference sequence). Deletions cut 5 bases from V and 6 bases from J, with 12 bases between. The CDR3 sequence is CASSPIGVDTQYF. DNA for the CDR3: TGTGCCAGCAGTCCCATTGGAGTGGATACGCAGTATTTT.

V and J are TRBV6-6 and TRBJ2-1, with 8 bases matching TRBD2. The ends lost 5 bases at V and 9 bases at J; junction bases unmatched: 15. CDR3 size: 16 residues. Germline V gives CDR1 MNHNY, CDR2 SVGAGI (reference sequence). CDR3 sequence reads: CASSTGPSGGGIEQFF. The CDR3, as DNA: TGTGCCAGCAGTACCGGCCCCAGCGGGGGCGGGATTGAGCAGTTCTTC.

This clonotype was recorded a few times. The V call is TRBV4-1, the J call TRBJ2-1, with TRBD2 matching 7 bases. The CDR3 has 15 residues. The germline V gene encodes CDR1 MGHRA and CDR2 YSYEKL. J was trimmed by 8 bases and V by 4 bases; bases with no gene match: 11. CDR3 region: CASSPGGERWDEQFF. The CDR3 DNA sequence: TGCGCCAGCAGCCCGGGGGGAGAACGGTGGGATGAGCAGTTCTTC.

A few counts support this clonotype. The chain is built from TRBV27 and TRBJ2-1; 9 bases are shared with TRBD1. The CDR3 is 14 amino acids. The V gene end was trimmed by 4 bases and the J gene end by 10 bases; junction bases not matched to a gene: 8. Germline lookup yields CDR1 MNHEY and CDR2 SMNVEV (reference sequence). This chain's CDR3 is CASSSGQGFREQFF. The CDR3 bases are TGTGCCAGCAGTTCAGGACAGGGGTTTCGAGAGCAGTTCTTC.

This chain connects TRBV5-1 to TRBJ1-2, with 8 bases matching TRBD1. The germline CDR1 and CDR2 sequences are SGHRS and YFSETQ. The CDR3 is 15 amino acids. Trimming took 4 bases from V and 4 from J; bases not matched to a gene: 9. The CDR3 loop is CASSQTGDPTYGYTF. The CDR3 nucleotides are TGCGCCAGCAGCCAGACAGGGGATCCCACCTATGGCTACACCTTC.

V usage is TRBV6-2 or TRBV6-3 and J usage is TRBJ2-3, with D maybe TRBD2 (7 bases). This CDR3 is built from 16 residues. In germline, CDR1 is MNHEY, CDR2 SVGEGT. With 2 bases removed from V and 9 bases from J, the gap between germline ends came to 21 bases. DNA for the CDR3: TGTGCCAGCAGTTACGGGGCGGGGGCCCGTCAAGGAACGCAGTATTTT. Its translation is CASSYGAGARQGTQYF.

This clonotype showed up just a few times. V is TRBV9 and J is TRBJ2-7; TRBD1 matches 8 bases. Germline V gene data show CDR1 as SGDLS and CDR2 as YYNGEE. This CDR3 comprises 14 residues. V was clipped by 3 bases and J by 4 bases; unmatched bases: 6. The CDR3 here is CASSAEDREYEQYF. The CDR3 nucleotides read TGTGCCAGCAGCGCCGAGGACAGGGAGTACGAGCAGTACTTC.

This clonotype turned up a few times. The rearrangement uses TRBV7-2 and TRBJ1-2, with 11 positions matching TRBD1. Germline V gene data show CDR1 as SGHTA and CDR2 as FQGNSA. V shed 1 base and J 9 bases; nucleotides not matched to a gene: 13. There are 17 residues in the CDR3. The CDR3 nucleotides are TGTGCCAGCAGCTTAGAATTAGGGGGACAGGGGGGTTTGAGCTACACCTTC. Its protein product is CASSLELGGQGGLSYTF.

The chain recombines TRBV5-1 with TRBJ2-7; tentatively, D is TRBD1 (6 bases). Looked up from germline, CDR1 is SGHRS and CDR2 is YFSETQ. CDR3 length: 14 amino acids. The V gene lost 3 bases and the J gene lost 1 base, with 11 bases spanning the gap. Written as DNA, the CDR3 is TGCGCCAGCAGCTCGATAGGGGGATCCTACGAGCAGTACGTC. Its protein product is CASSSIGGSYEQYV.

This clonotype has a handful of counts. The J gene is TRBJ2-1, the V gene TRBV3-1, with 8 bases lining up with TRBD1. This CDR3 contains 14 residues. The germline V gene has CDR1 LGHDT and CDR2 YNNKEL (reference sequence). The V and J ends lost 6 bases and 8 bases, in that order; junction bases with no gene match: 9. The CDR3 DNA reads TGTGCCAGCAGTCCGCGGACAGGGAACCATGAGCAGTTCTTC. Residues: CASSPRTGNHEQFF.

The chain links TRBV4-2 to TRBJ2-7, with 8 bases that match TRBD2. Germline V lookup: CDR1 LGHNA, CDR2 YNFKEQ. Trimming at V came to 4 bases and at J to 5 bases, leaving 10 bases not matched to a gene. The CDR3 contains 15 residues. CDR3 in DNA: TGTGCCAGCAGCCGGGCGGGGGGAAACCTAGACGAGCAGTACTTC. It yields the protein CASSRAGGNLDEQYF.

CDR3 sequence: CASQDGGGETQYF. CDR3 coding DNA: TGTGCCAGCCAAGACGGGGGGGGAGAGACCCAGTACTTC. This chain joins TRBV7-6 and TRBJ2-5, with 8 bases identical to TRBD2. V was pared by 8 bases and J by 4 bases, with 6 bases of the junction left unmatched. CDR3 size: 13 residues. Germline CDR1 SGHVS, CDR2 FNYEAQ.

This clonotype was detected only a few times. The gene calls are TRBV7-8 and TRBJ2-1; 7 bases map to TRBD1. The V gene's germline CDR1 is SGHVS and CDR2 FQNEAQ. CDR3 size: 14 residues. Germline trimming cut 5 bases from V and 8 bases from J; bases unmatched to any gene: 9. The CDR3 protein is CASSLSQGTDEQFF. In nucleotides, the CDR3 is TGTGCCAGCAGCCTCTCACAGGGGACCGATGAGCAGTTCTTC.

This clonotype occurred a few times. V gene TRBV7-9 combines with J gene TRBJ2-2; D ambiguous. Germline CDR1 is SEHNR and CDR2 is FQNEAQ (reference sequence). The CDR3 is 12 residues long. V lost 1 base and J lost 7, with 4 bases in between. CDR3 protein: CASSLGYGELFF. The CDR3 DNA reads TGTGCCAGCAGCTTAGGCTACGGGGAGCTGTTTTTT.

The chain is built from TRBV28 and TRBJ2-3; D unclear. Germline values: CDR1 MDHEN, CDR2 SYDVKM. Trimming took 9 bases from V and 5 from J, leaving 21 bases between them. The CDR3 has 15 amino acids. The CDR3: CASTGPQLSGDTQYF. The CDR3 region has the DNA TGTGCCAGTACCGGGCCTCAGCTCTCGGGAGATACGCAGTATTTT. Together with reference TRBV28 and TRBJ2-3, the CDR3 gives the full variable domain: DVKVTQSSRYLVKRTGEKVFLECVQDMDHENMFWYRQDPGLGLRLIYFSYDVKMKEKGDIPEGYSVSREKKERFSLILESASTNQTSMYLCASTGPQLSGDTQYFGPGTRLTVL.

This clonotype was counted at least ten times. The chain has TRBV28 and TRBJ2-3; D gene ambiguous. V was clipped by 5 bases and J by 2 bases, with 11 bases between them. Germline CDR1 MDHEN, CDR2 SYDVKM. CDR3 length: 14 amino acids. This CDR3 is CASSPLAPTDTQYF. The CDR3 bases are TGTGCCAGCAGTCCCCTGGCGCCCACAGATACGCAGTATTTT.

The table lists this clonotype with a few counts. The CDR3 loop reads CASSQTDRVTEAFF. The CDR3, as DNA: TGCGCCAGCAGCCAAACGGACAGGGTGACTGAAGCTTTCTTT. The J gene is TRBJ1-1, the V gene TRBV4-1; 8 nucleotides line up with TRBD1. The CDR3 is 14 amino acids. V was pared by 2 bases and J by 5 bases, with 4 bases of the junction left unmatched. Germline values: CDR1 MGHRA, CDR2 YSYEKL.

This rearrangement joins TRBV12-3 or TRBV12-4 to TRBJ2-3; 8 nucleotides match TRBD1. V trimming: 10 bases; J trimming: 3 bases; junction bases outside the gene matches: 6. This CDR3 spans 13 amino acids. The CDR3 nucleotides are TGTGCCAACTTGGACAGGGTAACAGATACGCAGTATTTT. Protein: CANLDRVTDTQYF.

This clonotype was detected only a few times. The chain joins TRBV30 to TRBJ2-1; 7 bases are a match to TRBD2. Germline V gene lookup returns CDR1 GTSNPN and CDR2 SVGIG (reference sequence). The junction had 5 bases not matched to a gene; V was cut back by 3 bases and J by 0 bases. The CDR3 totals 15 residues. The CDR3 loop reads CAWSGGISSYNEQFF. CDR3 DNA: TGTGCCTGGAGCGGGGGGATATCCTCCTACAATGAGCAGTTCTTC.

The chain joins TRBV10-1 to TRBJ1-1; maybe TRBD1 (5 bases). CDR1 is WNHNN and CDR2 is SYGVQD in the germline V gene (reference sequence). V dropped 8 bases and J dropped 2 bases, with 12 bases sitting between them. This CDR3 spans 13 amino acids. The CDR3 region is CASQVGPNTEAFF. The CDR3 nucleotides read TGCGCCAGCCAAGTGGGGCCAAACACTGAAGCTTTCTTT.

This clonotype was counted at least ten times. CDR3 sequence (DNA): TGTGCCAGCAGCTCCGGCGGGGGGGTAACAGATACGCAGTATTTT. This sequence encodes CASSSGGGVTDTQYF. The chain links TRBV12-3 or TRBV12-4 to TRBJ2-3; 9 bases are shared with TRBD2. The V and J ends lost 6 bases and 3 bases, in that order; junction bases with no gene match: 7. This CDR3 region has 15 residues.

This clonotype was counted many times. The chain combines TRBV7-2 with TRBJ2-5; a weak D match, TRBD2 (5 bases). The CDR3 has 12 residues. Trimming pared 5 bases from V and 5 bases from J, leaving 9 bases between. From germline, CDR1 is SGHTA and CDR2 FQGNSA. For the CDR3, the DNA is TGTGCCAGCAGCCCGCCGGGGGAGACCCAGTACTTC. This encodes CASSPPGETQYF.